These 10 T cell receptor beta chains share one sample of origin, sequenced in a study of cytomegalovirus exposure and HLA in healthy donors (dated by TCRdb to between 2016 and 2019). Receptor libraries were prepared by the immunoSEQ multiplex PCR assay. TCRdb limited this immuneACCESS table to in-frame rearrangements with V and J called. A share of clones is missing; checked studies link under half to unresolved V genes, and the rest is unexplained. For this sample there are tens of thousands of clones; about 88% appear just once. Roughly 1% of the sample comes from the top ten. The source material was PBMCs. These TCRs come from a man aged 18 to 29 in good health and CMV-seronegative.

The chain joins TRBV30 to TRBJ2-7; TRBD1 matches 9 bases. V was pared by 2 bases and J by 3 bases, with 8 bases of the junction left unmatched. Per germline, CDR1 GTSNPN and CDR2 SVGIG (reference sequence). The CDR3 is 15 amino acids. The CDR3 nucleotides are TGTGCCTGGAGTATGGGACAGGGTGGGTTCTACGAGCAGTACTTC. Protein: CAWSMGQGGFYEQYF.

The gene calls are TRBV6-6 and TRBJ2-7, with 7 bases identical to TRBD1. With V trimmed by 4 bases and J by 5 bases, 14 bases remained unmatched. Germline CDR1 is MNHNY and CDR2 is SVGAGI (reference sequence). The CDR3 has 16 amino acids. The CDR3 DNA reads TGTGCCAGCAGTTTGGGGACAGCTAAGATCGGGGACGAGCAGTACTTC. This codes for CASSLGTAKIGDEQYF.

This chain joins TRBV9 and TRBJ2-3; D gene unclear. From germline, CDR1 is SGDLS and CDR2 YYNGEE. V was shortened by 7 bases and J by 1 base, with 10 bases between the two germline ends. CDR3 length equals 13 residues. The CDR3 sequence is CASGPSRTDTQYF. DNA for the CDR3: TGTGCCAGCGGGCCTTCTCGCACAGATACGCAGTATTTT. The full variable domain, rest sourced from reference TRBV9 and TRBJ2-3, is DSGVTQTPKHLITATGQRVTLRCSPRSGDLSVYWYQQSLDQGLQFLIQYYNGEERAKGNILERFSAQQFPDLHSELNLSSLELGDSALYFCASGPSRTDTQYFGPGTRLTVL.

This sequence joins TRBV23-1 and TRBJ1-2; no clear D. TRBV23-1 has ORF status, its function being uncertain. The germline V and J ends were trimmed by 6 bases and 6 bases, with 14 bases remaining between them. The CDR3 loop spans 13 amino acids. In DNA form, the CDR3 reads TGCGCCAGCAGGCAAGTTGGGAGGCATGGCTACACCTTC. Amino acid sequence: CASRQVGRHGYTF.

The DNA for the CDR3 is TGTGCCAGCAGCTCCATGGGACAGGGAGAAGCTTTCTTT. Residues: CASSSMGQGEAFF. This chain links TRBV7-6 with TRBJ1-1; 9 positions agree with TRBD1. The CDR3 has 13 amino acids. Trimming cost V 4 bases and J 8 bases; bases outside gene matches: 5. The germline gives CDR1 SGHVS, CDR2 FNYEAQ. The whole variable domain, filled in from reference TRBV7-6 and TRBJ1-1, reads GAGVSQSPRYKVTKRGQDVALRCDPISGHVSLYWYRQALGQGPEFLTYFNYEAQQDKSGLPNDRFSAERPEGSISTLTIQRTEQRDSAMYRCASSSMGQGEAFFGQGTRLTVV.

The gene calls are TRBV4-1 and TRBJ2-1, with 13 bases matching TRBD2. The CDR3 is 16 amino acids. J gave up 5 bases and V 2 bases, and 3 bases lay outside the gene matches. Germline lookup yields CDR1 MGHRA and CDR2 YSYEKL. The CDR3 is CASSQPGLAGDNEQFF. In nucleotides, the CDR3 is TGCGCCAGCAGCCAACCCGGACTAGCGGGAGACAATGAGCAGTTCTTC.

This sequence joins TRBV6-1 and TRBJ1-4; D remains ambiguous. The germline V gene encodes CDR1 MNHNS and CDR2 SASEGT. V was shortened by 2 bases and J by 3 bases, with 7 bases between the two germline ends. The CDR3 is 14 residues long. The CDR3 spells CASSELGSNEKLFF. The DNA for the CDR3 is TGTGCCAGCAGTGAACTCGGGTCTAATGAAAAACTGTTTTTT.

The V call is TRBV19, the J call TRBJ2-5; 7 positions match TRBD2. Unmatched junction bases numbered 1, after V lost 1 base and J lost 2 bases. Per the germline V gene, CDR1 is LNHDA and CDR2 is SQIVND (reference sequence). This CDR3 region has 14 residues. CDR3: CASSIAGLQETQYF. As DNA, the CDR3 is TGTGCCAGTAGTATAGCGGGACTACAAGAGACCCAGTACTTC.

The chain joins TRBV7-3 to TRBJ2-7, with TRBD2 matching over 8 bases. With 1 base clipped from V and 5 bases from J, the junction kept 10 bases outside the gene matches. Germline loops: CDR1 SGHTA, CDR2 FQGTGA. CDR3 length: 16 amino acids. The CDR3 DNA follows: TGTGCCAGCAGCTTAAGCCCCAGCGGGAGTTTGAACGAGCAGTACTTC. Translating it yields CASSLSPSGSLNEQYF.

The rearrangement links TRBV5-3 to TRBJ2-5; 10 bases agree with TRBD2. TRBV5-3 is flagged as an ORF with uncertain function. The CDR3 totals 15 residues. After removal of 7 bases from V and 0 bases from J, the junction contained 6 bases not matched to a gene. The CDR3 region has the DNA TGTGCCAGACCCACTAGCGGGAAGGACCAAGAGACCCAGTACTTC. Amino acid sequence: CARPTSGKDQETQYF.